This TCR beta chain originates from a study of Ad26.COV2.S vaccination and SARS-CoV-2 variants. The treatment denotes: approximately 18 received Ad26.COV2.S at low or high dose, single or two shots; several received placebo; per-sample allocation not given. Sampling occurred on day 63 after the first vaccine or placebo injection. Clones were sequenced by immunoSEQ multiplex PCR, and TCRdb holds only the in-frame ones, with some missing. Here the sample spans about 280,000 clones, around 87% being singletons. The source material was peripheral blood, sampled in a trial of Ad26.COV2.S vaccine versus placebo. The sequence came from a person aged 18 to 65 who received the Ad26.COV2.S COVID-19 vaccine or a placebo.

CDR3 region: CASSQDLDRVTGELFF. CDR3 nucleotides: TGTGCCAGCAGCCAAGATCTTGACAGGGTCACCGGGGAGCTGTTTTTT. The genes are TRBV3-1 (or the pseudogene TRBV3-2) and TRBJ2-2; 7 nucleotides match TRBD1. Germline V lookup: CDR1 LGHDT, CDR2 YNNKEL (reference sequence). The CDR3 is 16 amino acids. The junction had 5 bases not matched to a gene; V was cut back by 0 bases and J by 4 bases.